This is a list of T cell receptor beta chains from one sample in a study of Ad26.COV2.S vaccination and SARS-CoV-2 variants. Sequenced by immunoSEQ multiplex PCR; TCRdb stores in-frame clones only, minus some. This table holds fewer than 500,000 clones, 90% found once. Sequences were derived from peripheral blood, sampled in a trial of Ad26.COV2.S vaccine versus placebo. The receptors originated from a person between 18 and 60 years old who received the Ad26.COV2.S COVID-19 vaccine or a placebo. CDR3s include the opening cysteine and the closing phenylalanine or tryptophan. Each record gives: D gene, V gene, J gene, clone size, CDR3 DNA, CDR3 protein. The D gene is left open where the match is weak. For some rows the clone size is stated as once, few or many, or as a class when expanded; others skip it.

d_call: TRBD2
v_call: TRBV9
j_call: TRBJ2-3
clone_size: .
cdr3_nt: TGTGCCAGCAGCGAAATGAGCGGGGGTGGAGATACGCAGTATTTT
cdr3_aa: CASSEMSGGGDTQYF

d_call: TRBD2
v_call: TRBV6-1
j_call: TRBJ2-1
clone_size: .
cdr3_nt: TGTGCCAGCAGTGATGCGGGAGGGTACAATGAGCAGTTCTTC
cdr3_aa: CASSDAGGYNEQFF

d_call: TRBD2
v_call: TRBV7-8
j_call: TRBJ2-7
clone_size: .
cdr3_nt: TGTGCCAGCAGCTCAGTGCCGGGACTAGCGGGATACGAGCAGTACTTC
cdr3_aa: CASSSVPGLAGYEQYF

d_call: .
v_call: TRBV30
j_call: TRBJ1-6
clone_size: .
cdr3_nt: TGTGCCTGGAGTGTCTCAGAGGGTATACCTCCTTTCTTT
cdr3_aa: CAWSVSEGIPPFF

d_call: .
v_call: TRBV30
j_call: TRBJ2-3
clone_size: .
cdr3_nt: TGTGCCTGGAGTGTAGGAGGGGATACGCAGTATTTT
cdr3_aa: CAWSVGGDTQYF

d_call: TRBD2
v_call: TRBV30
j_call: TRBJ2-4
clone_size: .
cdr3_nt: TGTGCCTGGAGTGTATCCGGCGGGGGCATTCAGTACTTC
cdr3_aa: CAWSVSGGGIQYF

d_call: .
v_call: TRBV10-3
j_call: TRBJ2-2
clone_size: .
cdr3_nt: TGTGCCATCAGTGATCAGGCCGGTAGTGTCGCGAACACCGGGGAGCTGTTTTTT
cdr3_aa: CAISDQAGSVANTGELFF

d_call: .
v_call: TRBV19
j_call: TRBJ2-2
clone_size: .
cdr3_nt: TGTGCCAGTAGTATCCATCGCAGGGTCACCGGGGAGCTGTTTTTT
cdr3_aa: CASSIHRRVTGELFF

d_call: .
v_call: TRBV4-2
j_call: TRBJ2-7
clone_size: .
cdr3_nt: TGTGCCAGCAGCCAAGATTATCCATTAACCTACGAGCAGTACTTC
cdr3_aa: CASSQDYPLTYEQYF

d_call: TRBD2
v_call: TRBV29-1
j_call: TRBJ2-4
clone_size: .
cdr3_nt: TGCAGCGTTGAAGACCAACTTAGCGGGGCGCGAGCCAAAAACATTCAGTACTTC
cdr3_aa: CSVEDQLSGARAKNIQYF

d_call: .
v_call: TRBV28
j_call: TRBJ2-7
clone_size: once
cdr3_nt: TGTGCCAGCACCGAATCCCCCCTCTACGAGCAGTACTTC
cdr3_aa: CASTESPLYEQYF

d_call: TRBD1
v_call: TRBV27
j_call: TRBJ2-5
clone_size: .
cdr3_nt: TGTGCCAGCAGGCCGCCGGGACAGGTGGAGACCCAGTACTTC
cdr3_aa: CASRPPGQVETQYF

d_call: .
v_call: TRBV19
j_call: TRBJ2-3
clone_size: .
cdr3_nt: TGTGCCAGTAAGGAGTGGGGAGTAGATACGCAGTATTTT
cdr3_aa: CASKEWGVDTQYF

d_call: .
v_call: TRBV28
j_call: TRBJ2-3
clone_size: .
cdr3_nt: TGTGCCAGCAGTTTCCACCAACTCCGACTAGGGGGGGAGTATACGCAGTATTTT
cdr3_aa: CASSFHQLRLGGEYTQYF

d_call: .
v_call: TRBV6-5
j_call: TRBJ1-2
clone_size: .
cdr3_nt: TGTGCCAGCAGTTACGCTGGGGGCTACACCTTC
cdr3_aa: CASSYAGGYTF

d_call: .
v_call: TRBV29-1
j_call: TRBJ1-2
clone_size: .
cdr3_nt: TGCAGCGTTGAAGACGGGGAACAGTTAGGCTATGGCTACACCTTC
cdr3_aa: CSVEDGEQLGYGYTF

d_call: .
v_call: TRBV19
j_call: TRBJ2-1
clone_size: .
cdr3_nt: TGTGCCAGTACCGAAGGGGCCAGGGACCATTACAATGAGCAGTTCTTC
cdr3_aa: CASTEGARDHYNEQFF

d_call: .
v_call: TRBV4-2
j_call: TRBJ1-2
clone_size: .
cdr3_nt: TGTGCCAGCAGCCAAGGAGGGACAACGGGGAACTATGGCTACACCTTC
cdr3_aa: CASSQGGTTGNYGYTF

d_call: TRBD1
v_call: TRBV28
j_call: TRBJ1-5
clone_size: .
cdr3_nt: TGTGCCAGCAGACCCGACAGGGGGCCCAATCAGCCCCAGCATTTT
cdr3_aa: CASRPDRGPNQPQHF

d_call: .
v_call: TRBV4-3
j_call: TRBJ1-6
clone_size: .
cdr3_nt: TGCGCCAGCAGCCAAGATAGGGGGACGAATTCACCCCTCCACTTT
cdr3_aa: CASSQDRGTNSPLHF

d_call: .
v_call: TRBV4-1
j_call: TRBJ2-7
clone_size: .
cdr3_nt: TGCGCCAGCAGCCAAGATCTGTCATCCGAGCAGTACTTC
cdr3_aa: CASSQDLSSEQYF

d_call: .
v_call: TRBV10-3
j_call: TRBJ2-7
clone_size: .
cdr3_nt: TGTGCCATCAGTGAGTCGATACCGGGTGAGCAGTACTTC
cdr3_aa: CAISESIPGEQYF

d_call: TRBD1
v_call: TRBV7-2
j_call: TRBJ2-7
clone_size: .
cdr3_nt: TGTGCCAGCAGCGGGCGACAGGGCGGTTTCGACGAGCAGTACTTC
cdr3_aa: CASSGRQGGFDEQYF